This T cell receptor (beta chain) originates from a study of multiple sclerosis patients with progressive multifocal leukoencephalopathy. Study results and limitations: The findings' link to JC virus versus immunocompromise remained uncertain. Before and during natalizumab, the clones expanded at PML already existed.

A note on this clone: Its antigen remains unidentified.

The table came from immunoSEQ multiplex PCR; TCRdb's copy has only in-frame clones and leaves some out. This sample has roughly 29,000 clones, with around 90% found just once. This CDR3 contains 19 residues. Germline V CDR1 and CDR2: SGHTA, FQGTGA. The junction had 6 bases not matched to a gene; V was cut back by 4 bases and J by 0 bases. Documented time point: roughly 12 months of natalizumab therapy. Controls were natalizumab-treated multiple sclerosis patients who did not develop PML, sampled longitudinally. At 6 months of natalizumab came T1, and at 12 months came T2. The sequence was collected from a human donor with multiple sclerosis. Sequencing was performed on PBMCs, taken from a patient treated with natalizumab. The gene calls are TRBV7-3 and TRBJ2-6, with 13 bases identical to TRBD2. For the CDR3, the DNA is TGTGCCAGCAGCTCCGGACTAGCGGGGGTGCGCTCTGGGGCCAACGTCCTGACTTTC. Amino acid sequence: CASSSGLAGVRSGANVLTF.